Following are 15 T cell receptor beta chains from one sample sequenced in a study of shared clonotypes between healthy human individuals. Sequencing was performed with immunoSEQ multiplex PCR; in TCRdb, only in-frame clones are kept and a portion is missing. The table includes more than 400,000 clones, approximately 94% detected once. The sequenced sample consisted of naive CD4+ T cells sorted from blood. The subset denotes: CD45RA+ positively selected. Source of these receptors: a woman in her 30s in good health.

Note on this clone: At the DNA level, this CDR3 is encoded by other sequences in the same sample as well. J is TRBJ2-3 and V is TRBV5-1; no clear D. The CDR3 extends over 14 amino acids. CDR1 is SGHRS, CDR2 YFSETQ, per germline. With 2 bases removed from V and 6 bases from J, the gap between germline ends came to 13 bases. CDR3 nucleotides: TGCGCCAGCAGCTTAGAGAAGTCAACGGATACGCAGTATTTT. Translated, it gives CASSLEKSTDTQYF.

The chain employs TRBV27 and TRBJ1-5; 8 bases are a match to TRBD1. V dropped 5 bases and J dropped 7; count of bases not matched to a gene: 10. CDR3 length: 15 amino acids. Germline CDR1 and CDR2: MNHEY and SMNVEV (reference sequence). CDR3 coding DNA: TGTGCCAGCAGTAGCGAAGCAGGGGGCAGACAGCCCCAGCATTTT. Translating gives CASSSEAGGRQPQHF.

CDR3 sequence reads: CASSAHPGLGTDTQYF. The DNA for the CDR3 is TGTGCCAGCAGCGCCCATCCGGGACTGGGCACAGATACGCAGTATTTT. This rearrangement joins TRBV9 to TRBJ2-3; D might be TRBD2 (6 bases). Germline V CDR1 and CDR2: SGDLS, YYNGEE. This CDR3 spans 16 amino acids. Deletions cut 3 bases from V and 1 base from J, with 15 bases between. The full variable domain, with the rest looked up from reference TRBV9 and TRBJ2-3, is DSGVTQTPKHLITATGQRVTLRCSPRSGDLSVYWYQQSLDQGLQFLIQYYNGEERAKGNILERFSAQQFPDLHSELNLSSLELGDSALYFCASSAHPGLGTDTQYFGPGTRLTVL.

The rearrangement links TRBV5-6 to TRBJ1-4; the D is unclear. Trimming left V 1 base short and J 8 bases short, with 9 bases between. CDR1 SGHDT and CDR2 YYEEEE come from the germline V gene. This CDR3 is built from 13 residues. CDR3 coding DNA: TGTGCCAGCAGCTTGAAGGCATGGGAAAAACTGTTTTTT. This encodes CASSLKAWEKLFF.

V usage is TRBV21-1 and J usage is TRBJ2-1; the DNA was not compared with TRBD1, the D call given in the table. TRBV21-1 is an annotated pseudogene. The CDR3 runs to 16 residues. The CDR3 here is CASSNVSARIFNEQFF. CDR3 nucleotide sequence: TGTGCCAGCAGCAACGTGTCCGCCAGGATCTTCAATGAGCAGTTCTTC.

The V call is TRBV5-6, the J call TRBJ1-1; D unresolved. The germline V gene encodes CDR1 SGHDT and CDR2 YYEEEE. The CDR3 has 14 amino acids. Trimming took 3 bases from V and 5 from J, leaving 14 bases between them. DNA for the CDR3: TGTGCCAGCAGCTCGACGCGCGGGGAGACTGAAGCTTTCTTT. This encodes CASSSTRGETEAFF.

J is TRBJ1-1 and V is TRBV5-4, with D perhaps matching TRBD1 (5 bases). The germline gives CDR1 SGHNT, CDR2 YYREEE (reference sequence). The CDR3 is made up of 15 amino acids. V was cut by 3 bases and J by 4 bases, with 16 bases left in between. CDR3 protein: CASSSPGGLGTEAFF. The CDR3, as DNA: TGTGCCAGCAGCTCCCCGGGGGGTTTGGGCACTGAAGCTTTCTTT. The full variable domain, completed using reference TRBV5-4 and TRBJ1-1, is ETGVTQSPTHLIKTRGQQVTLRCSSQSGHNTVSWYQQALGQGPQFIFQYYREEENGRGNFPPRFSGLQFPNYSSELNVNALELDDSALYLCASSSPGGLGTEAFFGQGTRLTVV.

V usage is TRBV20-1 and J usage is TRBJ2-7; D is uncertain. Looked up from germline, CDR1 is DFQATT and CDR2 is SNEGSKA (reference sequence). V gave up 0 bases and J gave up 2 bases, with 2 bases separating them. The CDR3 totals 11 residues. The CDR3 is CSARDAYEQYF. The CDR3 bases are TGCAGTGCTAGAGATGCCTACGAGCAGTACTTC.

This clone was observed a single time. This chain joins TRBV4-1 and TRBJ2-1, with TRBD2 matching over 14 bases. The V and J ends lost 4 bases and 5 bases, in that order; junction bases with no gene match: 16. Germline V gene sequence: CDR1 MGHRA, CDR2 YSYEKL. The CDR3 totals 20 residues. The CDR3 loop is CASSRLRGTSGRSLNNEQFF. For the CDR3, the DNA is TGCGCCAGCAGCCGATTAAGAGGGACTAGCGGGAGAAGTTTAAACAATGAGCAGTTCTTC.

This chain's CDR3 is CASGLPGQGAVDYGYTF. The CDR3 nucleotides read TGTGCCAGCGGACTGCCGGGACAGGGGGCTGTAGACTATGGCTACACCTTC. The genes are TRBV28 and TRBJ1-2, with 12 bases aligning to TRBD1. CDR1 is MDHEN and CDR2 is SYDVKM in the germline V gene. The V gene end was trimmed by 8 bases and the J gene end by 3 bases; junction bases not matched to a gene: 13. There are 17 residues in the CDR3.

The CDR3 DNA is TGCGCCAGCAAGGAAGGAGCGCAGGGGGCCACCGAAGCTTTCTTT. Amino acid sequence: CASKEGAQGATEAFF. This chain connects TRBV10-2 to TRBJ1-1, with 8 bases aligning to TRBD1. In germline, CDR1 is WSHSY, CDR2 SAAADI. The V and J ends lost 7 bases and 8 bases, in that order; junction bases with no gene match: 15. The CDR3 runs 15 residues.

This clone was counted once. CDR3: CAWRRLGVGSGANVLTF. The CDR3 nucleotides are TGTGCCTGGAGGAGACTTGGGGTTGGCTCTGGGGCCAACGTCCTGACTTTC. This sequence joins TRBV30 and TRBJ2-6; D gene unclear. V lost 3 bases and J 0 bases, leaving 15 bases between the germline ends. The CDR3 sequence is 17 residues long. Per germline, CDR1 GTSNPN and CDR2 SVGIG (reference sequence).

The chain combines TRBV9 with TRBJ2-5, with 11 bases aligning to TRBD2. Losses at the gene ends were 4 bases for V and 5 bases for J; bases not matched to a gene: 7. CDR1 and CDR2 (germline): SGDLS, YYNGEE. The CDR3 runs 15 residues. Here the CDR3 DNA reads TGTGCCAGCAGCATTGCGGGACTAGCGGTGGAGACCCAGTACTTC. It is translated as CASSIAGLAVETQYF.

This chain connects TRBV5-8 to TRBJ2-7, with a possible D match to TRBD2 (6 bases). CDR1 is SGHTS, CDR2 YDEGEE, per germline. Trimming left V 0 bases short and J 4 bases short, with 11 bases between. CDR3 length equals 14 residues. CDR3 bases: TGTGCCAGCAGCTTGGTGGGTAGCGGATACGAGCAGTACTTC. Encoded protein: CASSLVGSGYEQYF.

The chain is built from TRBV28 and TRBJ1-5; 7 bases align to TRBD1. V dropped 8 bases and J dropped 7; count of bases not matched to a gene: 17. This CDR3 is 16 amino acids long. CDR1 MDHEN and CDR2 SYDVKM come from the germline V gene. The CDR3 coding sequence is TGTGCCAGCCACCCAACTAACTACAGGGGTGGGCAGCCCCAGCATTTT. Translated: CASHPTNYRGGQPQHF.